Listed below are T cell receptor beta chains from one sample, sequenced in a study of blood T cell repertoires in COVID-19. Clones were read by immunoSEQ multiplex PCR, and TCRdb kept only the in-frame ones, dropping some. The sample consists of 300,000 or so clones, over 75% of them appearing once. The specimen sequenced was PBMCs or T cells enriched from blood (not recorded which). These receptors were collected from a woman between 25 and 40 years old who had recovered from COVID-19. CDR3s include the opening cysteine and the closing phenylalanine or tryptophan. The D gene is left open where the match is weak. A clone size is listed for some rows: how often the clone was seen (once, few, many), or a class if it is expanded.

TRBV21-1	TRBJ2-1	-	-	CASNAARTGRLYNEQFF	TGTGCCAGCAACGCTGCACGGACAGGGCGCCTGTACAATGAGCAGTTCTTC
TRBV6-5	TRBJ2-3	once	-	CASSSSTDTQYF	TGTGCCAGCAGTTCTAGCACAGATACGCAGTATTTT
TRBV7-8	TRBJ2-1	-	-	CASSLGPEKRANEQFF	TGTGCCAGCAGCTTAGGGCCGGAAAAGCGAGCCAATGAGCAGTTCTTC
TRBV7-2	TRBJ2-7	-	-	CASSLGPLYEQYF	TGTGCCAGCAGCTTAGGTCCACTTTACGAGCAGTACTTC
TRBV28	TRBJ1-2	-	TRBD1	CASSSSPGQGLQGYGYTF	TGTGCCAGCAGTTCATCGCCGGGACAGGGCCTCCAAGGCTATGGCTACACCTTC
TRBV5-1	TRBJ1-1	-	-	CASSLDRGTNTEAFF	TGCGCCAGCAGCTTGGATCGGGGTACGAACACTGAAGCTTTCTTT
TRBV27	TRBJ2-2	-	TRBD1	CASSLGTGGAWELFF	TGTGCCAGCAGTCTAGGGACAGGGGGCGCGTGGGAGCTGTTTTTT
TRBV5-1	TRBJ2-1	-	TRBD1	CASSWPRDRGSNEQFF	TGCGCCAGCAGCTGGCCCCGGGACAGGGGTAGTAATGAGCAGTTCTTC
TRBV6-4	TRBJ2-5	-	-	CATSMGPQETQYF	TGTGCCACCTCAATGGGGCCCCAAGAGACCCAGTACTTC
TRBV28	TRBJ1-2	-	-	CASSLYMDRDYGYTF	TGTGCCAGCAGTTTATATATGGACAGAGATTATGGCTACACCTTC
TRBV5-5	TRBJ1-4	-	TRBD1	CASSLLGQGFATNEKLFF	TGTGCCAGCAGCTTGCTGGGACAGGGGTTTGCAACTAATGAAAAACTGTTTTTT
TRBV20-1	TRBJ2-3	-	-	CSASSLIWTSTDTQYF	TGCAGTGCTAGTTCCCTTATTTGGACTAGCACAGATACGCAGTATTTT
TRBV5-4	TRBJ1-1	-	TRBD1	CASSEKTGDDTEAFF	TGTGCCAGCAGCGAAAAGACAGGGGATGACACTGAAGCTTTCTTT
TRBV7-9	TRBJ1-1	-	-	CASSSIGGMVNTEAFF	TGTGCCAGCAGCTCCATTGGGGGGATGGTGAACACTGAAGCTTTCTTT
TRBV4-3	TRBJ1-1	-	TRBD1	CASSQDVQGVGTEAFF	TGCGCCAGCAGCCAAGATGTCCAGGGGGTCGGCACTGAAGCTTTCTTT
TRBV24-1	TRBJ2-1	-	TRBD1	CATSETGQGSYNEQFF	TGTGCCACCAGTGAGACCGGACAGGGCTCCTACAATGAGCAGTTCTTC
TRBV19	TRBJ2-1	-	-	CASSRLVDNEQFF	TGTGCCAGTAGTCGACTGGTAGACAATGAGCAGTTCTTC
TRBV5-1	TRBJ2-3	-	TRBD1	CASSLDRGPTDTQYF	TGCGCCAGCAGCTTGGACAGGGGCCCCACAGATACGCAGTATTTT
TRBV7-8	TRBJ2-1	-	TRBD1	CASSRDREHYNEQFF	TGTGCCAGCAGCCGCGACAGGGAGCACTACAATGAGCAGTTCTTC
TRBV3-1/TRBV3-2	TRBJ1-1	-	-	CASSPAFQGLPLAFF	TGTGCCAGCAGCCCTGCCTTCCAGGGTTTGCCTTTGGCTTTCTTT
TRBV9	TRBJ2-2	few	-	CASSGSEGQRAGELFF	TGTGCCAGCAGCGGGTCCGAGGGGCAGCGGGCCGGGGAGCTGTTTTTT
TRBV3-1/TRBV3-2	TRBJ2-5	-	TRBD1	CASSRGGQGNQETQYF	TGTGCCAGCAGCCGTGGAGGACAGGGAAACCAAGAGACCCAGTACTTC
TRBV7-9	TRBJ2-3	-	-	CASSLEGITDTQYF	TGTGCCAGCAGCTTAGAGGGGATCACAGATACGCAGTATTTT
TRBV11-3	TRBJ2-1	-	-	CASSLGGANNEQFF	TGTGCCAGCAGCTTGGGGGGGGCCAACAATGAGCAGTTCTTC
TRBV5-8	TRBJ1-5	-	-	CASSLAKNQPQHF	TGTGCCAGCAGCTTGGCCAAAAATCAGCCCCAGCATTTT
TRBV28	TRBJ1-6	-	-	CASSFLGSSPLHF	TGTGCCAGCAGTTTCTTGGGGAGTTCACCCCTCCACTTT
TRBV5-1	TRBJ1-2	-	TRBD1	CASSLANIGQGGYGYTF	TGCGCCAGCAGCTTGGCCAACATCGGGCAGGGGGGCTATGGCTACACCTTC
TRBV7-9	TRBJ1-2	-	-	CASSREQNYGYTF	TGTGCCAGCAGCCGGGAACAAAACTATGGCTACACCTTC
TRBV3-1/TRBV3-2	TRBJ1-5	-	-	CASSQDSAGHQPQHF	TGTGCCAGCAGCCAAGATTCGGCAGGGCATCAGCCCCAGCATTTT
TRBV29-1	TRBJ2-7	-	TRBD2	CSVARTLKRTSGSPQGRDEQYF	TGCAGCGTTGCACGGACCCTCAAACGGACTAGCGGGTCCCCTCAGGGTCGGGACGAGCAGTACTTC
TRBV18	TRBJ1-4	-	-	CASSLQGADEKLFF	TGTGCCAGCTCATTACAGGGAGCGGATGAAAAACTGTTTTTT
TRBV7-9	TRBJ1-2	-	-	CASSSKRDPRDYGYTF	TGTGCCAGCAGCTCCAAGCGGGACCCACGGGACTATGGCTACACCTTC
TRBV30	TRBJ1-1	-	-	CAWKTRGGLTEAFF	TGTGCCTGGAAGACGAGGGGGGGGTTGACTGAAGCTTTCTTT
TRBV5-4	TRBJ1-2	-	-	CASSLEGVNYGYTF	TGTGCCAGCAGCTTGGAAGGGGTCAACTATGGCTACACCTTC
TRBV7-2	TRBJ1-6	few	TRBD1	CASSLDGTANSPLHF	TGTGCCAGCAGCTTAGATGGGACAGCTAATTCACCCCTCCACTTT
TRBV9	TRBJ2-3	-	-	CASSVGSPTDTQYF	TGTGCCAGCAGCGTAGGGAGCCCCACAGATACGCAGTATTTT
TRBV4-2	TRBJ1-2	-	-	CASSQVERGARSGYTF	TGTGCCAGCAGCCAAGTTGAACGGGGGGCGCGGAGTGGCTACACCTTC
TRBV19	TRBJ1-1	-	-	CASTTGENTEAFF	TGTGCCAGTACGACGGGGGAGAACACTGAAGCTTTCTTT
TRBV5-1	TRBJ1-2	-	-	CASSLTTNYGYTF	TGCGCCAGCAGCTTGACAACTAACTATGGCTACACCTTC
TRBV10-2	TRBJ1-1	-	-	CASSEAWTVTTEAFF	TGCGCCAGCAGTGAGGCTTGGACAGTCACCACTGAAGCTTTCTTT
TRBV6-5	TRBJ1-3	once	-	CASIRDSGNTIYF	TGTGCCAGCATCCGAGACTCTGGAAACACCATATATTTT
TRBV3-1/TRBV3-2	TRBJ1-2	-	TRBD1	CASSHDARGLRGYTF	TGTGCCAGCAGCCACGACGCCAGGGGGCTTCGTGGCTACACCTTC
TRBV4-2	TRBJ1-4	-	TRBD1	CASSRPGQGGEKLFF	TGTGCCAGCAGCCGACCGGGACAGGGGGGTGAAAAACTGTTTTTT
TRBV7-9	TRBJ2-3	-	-	CASSSGRRRATDTQYF	TGTGCCAGCAGCTCCGGCAGGCGTCGAGCCACAGATACGCAGTATTTT
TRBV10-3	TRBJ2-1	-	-	CAITDRGISYNEQFF	TGTGCCATCACCGACCGAGGGATTTCCTACAATGAGCAGTTCTTC
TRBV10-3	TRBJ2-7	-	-	CAIDAGRNEQYF	TGTGCCATCGATGCAGGGAGGAACGAGCAGTACTTC
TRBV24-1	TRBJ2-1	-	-	CATSDPQTGSNEQFF	TGTGCCACCAGTGACCCCCAAACAGGGAGCAATGAGCAGTTCTTC
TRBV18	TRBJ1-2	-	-	CASSPPDTNYGYTF	TGTGCCAGCTCACCACCGGACACTAACTATGGCTACACCTTC
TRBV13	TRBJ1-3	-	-	CASSLQGPGSGNTIYF	TGTGCCAGCAGCCTACAGGGCCCCGGCTCTGGAAACACCATATATTTT
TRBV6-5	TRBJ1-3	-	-	CASSYGGVSGNTIYF	TGTGCCAGCAGTTACGGCGGGGTCTCTGGAAACACCATATATTTT
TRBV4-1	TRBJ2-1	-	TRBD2	CASSLVAGGDNEQFF	TGCGCCAGCAGCCTCGTAGCGGGGGGGGACAATGAGCAGTTCTTC
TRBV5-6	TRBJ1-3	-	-	CASSLDPGLSGNTIYF	TGTGCCAGCAGCTTGGACCCTGGACTCTCTGGAAACACCATATATTTT
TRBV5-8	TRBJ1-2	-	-	CASSHDRRYGYTF	TGTGCCAGCAGCCACGACAGGAGATATGGCTACACCTTC
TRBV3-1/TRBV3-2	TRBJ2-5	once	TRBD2	CASSDGTTVLGETQYF	TGTGCCAGCAGCGACGGGACTACCGTCCTGGGGGAGACCCAGTACTTC
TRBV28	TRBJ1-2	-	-	CASSFRPPGWDGYTF	TGTGCCAGCAGTTTCCGCCCCCCAGGGTGGGATGGCTACACCTTC
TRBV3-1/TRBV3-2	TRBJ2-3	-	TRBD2	CASSQDGVAGGTDTQYF	TGTGCCAGCAGCCAAGATGGGGTAGCGGGGGGCACAGATACGCAGTATTTT
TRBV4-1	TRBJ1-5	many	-	CASSRELEQPQHF	TGCGCCAGCAGCCGGGAGCTGGAGCAGCCCCAGCATTTT